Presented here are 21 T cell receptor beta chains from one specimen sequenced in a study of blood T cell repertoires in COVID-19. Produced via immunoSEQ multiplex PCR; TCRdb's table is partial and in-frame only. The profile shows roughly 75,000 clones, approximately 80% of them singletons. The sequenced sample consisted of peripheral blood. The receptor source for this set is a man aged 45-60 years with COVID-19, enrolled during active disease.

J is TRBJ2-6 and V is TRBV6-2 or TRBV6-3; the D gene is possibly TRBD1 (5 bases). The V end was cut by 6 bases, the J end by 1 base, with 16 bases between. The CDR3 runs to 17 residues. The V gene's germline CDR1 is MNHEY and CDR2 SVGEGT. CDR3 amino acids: CASRYKPTGSGANVLTF. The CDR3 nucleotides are TGTGCCAGCAGATACAAACCAACAGGTTCTGGGGCCAACGTCCTGACTTTC.

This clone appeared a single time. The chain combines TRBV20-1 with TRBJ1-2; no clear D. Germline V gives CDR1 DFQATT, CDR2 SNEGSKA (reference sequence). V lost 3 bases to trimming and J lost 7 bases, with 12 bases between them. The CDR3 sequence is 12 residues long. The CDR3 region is CSASAGVGGYTF. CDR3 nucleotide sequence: TGCAGTGCTAGTGCCGGGGTGGGTGGCTACACCTTC.

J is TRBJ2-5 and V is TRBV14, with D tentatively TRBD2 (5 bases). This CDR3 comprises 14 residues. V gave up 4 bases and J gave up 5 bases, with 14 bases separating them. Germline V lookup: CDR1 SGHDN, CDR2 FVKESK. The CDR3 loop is CASSPRLGVETQYF. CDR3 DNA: TGTGCCAGCAGCCCCCGTCTCGGGGTCGAGACCCAGTACTTC.

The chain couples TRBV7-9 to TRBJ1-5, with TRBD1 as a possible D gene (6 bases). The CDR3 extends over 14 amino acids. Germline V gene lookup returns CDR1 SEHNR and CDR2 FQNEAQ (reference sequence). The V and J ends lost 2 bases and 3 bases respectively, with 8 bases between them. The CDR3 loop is CASSLQGLNQPQHF. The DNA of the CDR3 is TGTGCCAGCAGCTTACAGGGGCTCAATCAGCCCCAGCATTTT.

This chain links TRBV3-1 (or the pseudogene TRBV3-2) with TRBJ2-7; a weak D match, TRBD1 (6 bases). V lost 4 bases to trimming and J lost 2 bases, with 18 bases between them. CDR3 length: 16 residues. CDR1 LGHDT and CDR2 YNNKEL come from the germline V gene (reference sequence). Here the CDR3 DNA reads TGTGCCAGCAGCCTCGACCTGAAGACAGGAACCTACGAGCAGTACTTC. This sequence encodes CASSLDLKTGTYEQYF.

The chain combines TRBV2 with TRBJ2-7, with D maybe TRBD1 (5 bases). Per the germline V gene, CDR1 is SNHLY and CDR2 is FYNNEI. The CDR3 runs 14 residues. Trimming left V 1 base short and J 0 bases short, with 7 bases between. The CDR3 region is CASSEGGSSYEQYF. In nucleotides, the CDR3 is TGTGCCAGCAGTGAAGGGGGCAGCTCCTACGAGCAGTACTTC.

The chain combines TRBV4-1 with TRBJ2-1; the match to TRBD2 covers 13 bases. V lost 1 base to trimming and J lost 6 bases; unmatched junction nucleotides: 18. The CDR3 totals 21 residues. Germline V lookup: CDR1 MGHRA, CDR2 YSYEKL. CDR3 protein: CASSQVPRTSGSRGKGNEQFF. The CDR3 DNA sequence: TGCGCCAGCAGCCAAGTCCCACGGACTAGCGGGAGCAGGGGGAAAGGCAATGAGCAGTTCTTC.

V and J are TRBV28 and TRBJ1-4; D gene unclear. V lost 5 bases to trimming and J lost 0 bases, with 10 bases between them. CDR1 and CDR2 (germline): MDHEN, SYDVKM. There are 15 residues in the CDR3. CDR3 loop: CASSPTASTNEKLFF. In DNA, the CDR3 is TGTGCCAGCAGTCCTACAGCTTCAACTAATGAAAAACTGTTTTTT.

This CDR3 is CASSEGAGGASVQYF. The CDR3 DNA reads TGTGCCAGCAGTGAAGGGGCAGGGGGCGCCTCGGTTCAGTACTTC. This chain uses TRBV6-1 with TRBJ2-4; the match to TRBD1 covers 8 bases. CDR1 MNHNS and CDR2 SASEGT come from the germline V gene. The V and J ends lost 1 base and 11 bases, in that order; junction bases with no gene match: 10. This CDR3 comprises 15 residues.

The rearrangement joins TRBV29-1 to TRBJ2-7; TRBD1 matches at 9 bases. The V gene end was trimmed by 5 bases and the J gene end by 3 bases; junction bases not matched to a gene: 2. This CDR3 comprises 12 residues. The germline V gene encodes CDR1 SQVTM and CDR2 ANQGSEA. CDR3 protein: CSVTGQGYEQYF. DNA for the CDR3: TGCAGCGTTACGGGACAGGGCTACGAGCAGTACTTC.

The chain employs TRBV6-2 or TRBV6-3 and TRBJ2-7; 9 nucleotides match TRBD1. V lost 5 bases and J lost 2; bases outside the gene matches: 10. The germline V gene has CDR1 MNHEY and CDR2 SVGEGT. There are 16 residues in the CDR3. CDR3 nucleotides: TGTGCCAGCAGTCCCCTATGGGACAGGGCGCCCTACGAGCAGTACTTC. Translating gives CASSPLWDRAPYEQYF.

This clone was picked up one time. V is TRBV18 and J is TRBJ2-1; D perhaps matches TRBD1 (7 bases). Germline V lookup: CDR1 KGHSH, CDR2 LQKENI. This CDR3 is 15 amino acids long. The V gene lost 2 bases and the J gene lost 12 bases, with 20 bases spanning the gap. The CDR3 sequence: CASSPGGGLGGGQFF. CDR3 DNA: TGTGCCAGCTCACCAGGAGGGGGCCTTGGAGGCGGGCAGTTCTTC.

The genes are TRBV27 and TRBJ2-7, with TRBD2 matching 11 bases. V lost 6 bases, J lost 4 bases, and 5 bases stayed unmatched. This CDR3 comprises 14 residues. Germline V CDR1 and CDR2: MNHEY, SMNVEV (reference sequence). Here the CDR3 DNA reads TGTGCCAGCAGCCCTAGCGGGAGGACATACGAGCAGTACTTC. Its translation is CASSPSGRTYEQYF.

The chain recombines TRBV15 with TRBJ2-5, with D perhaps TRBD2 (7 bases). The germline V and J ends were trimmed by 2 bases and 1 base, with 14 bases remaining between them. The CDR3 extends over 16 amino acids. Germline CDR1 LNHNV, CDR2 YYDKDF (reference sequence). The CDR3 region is CATSRLAAGVQETQYF. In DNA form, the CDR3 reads TGTGCCACCAGCAGACTAGCGGCAGGGGTCCAAGAGACCCAGTACTTC.

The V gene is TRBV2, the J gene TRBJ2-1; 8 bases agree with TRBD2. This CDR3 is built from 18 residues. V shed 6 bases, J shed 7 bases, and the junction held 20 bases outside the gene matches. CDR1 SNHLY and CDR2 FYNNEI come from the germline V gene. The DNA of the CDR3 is TGTGCCAGCAGCCAACATCTAGCGGGTGCTAGGTTGGAGAATGAGCAGTTCTTC. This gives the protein CASSQHLAGARLENEQFF. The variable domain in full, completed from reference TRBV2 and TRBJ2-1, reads EPEVTQTPSHQVTQMGQEVILRCVPISNHLYFYWYRQILGQKVEFLVSFYNNEISEKSEIFDDQFSVERPDGSNFTLKIRSTKLEDSAMYFCASSQHLAGARLENEQFFGPGTRLTVL.

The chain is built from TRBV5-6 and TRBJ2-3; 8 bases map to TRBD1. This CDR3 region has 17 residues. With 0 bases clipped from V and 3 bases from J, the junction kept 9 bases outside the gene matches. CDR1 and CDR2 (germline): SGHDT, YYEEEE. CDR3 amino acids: CASSLEQGGLGTDTQYF. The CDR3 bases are TGTGCCAGCAGCTTGGAACAGGGGGGTTTAGGGACAGATACGCAGTATTTT.

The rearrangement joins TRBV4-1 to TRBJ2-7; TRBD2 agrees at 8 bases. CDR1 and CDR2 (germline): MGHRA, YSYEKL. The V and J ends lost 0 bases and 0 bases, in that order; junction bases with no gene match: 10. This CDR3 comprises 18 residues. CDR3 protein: CASSQDRELAVSSYEQYF. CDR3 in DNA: TGCGCCAGCAGCCAAGATCGGGAACTAGCGGTTAGCTCCTACGAGCAGTACTTC.

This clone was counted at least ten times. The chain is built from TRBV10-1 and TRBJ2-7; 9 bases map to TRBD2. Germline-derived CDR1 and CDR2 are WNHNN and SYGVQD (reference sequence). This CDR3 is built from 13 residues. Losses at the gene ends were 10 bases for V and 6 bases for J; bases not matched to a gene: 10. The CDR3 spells CAIRLAGVCEQYF. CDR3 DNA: TGCGCCATCCGATTAGCGGGAGTGTGCGAGCAGTACTTC.

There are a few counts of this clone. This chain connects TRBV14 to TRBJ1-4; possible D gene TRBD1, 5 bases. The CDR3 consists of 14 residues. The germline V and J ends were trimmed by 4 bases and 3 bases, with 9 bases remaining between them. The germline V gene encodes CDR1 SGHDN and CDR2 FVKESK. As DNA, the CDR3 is TGTGCCAGCAGCCGGGGCTTATCTAATGAAAAACTGTTTTTT. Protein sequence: CASSRGLSNEKLFF.

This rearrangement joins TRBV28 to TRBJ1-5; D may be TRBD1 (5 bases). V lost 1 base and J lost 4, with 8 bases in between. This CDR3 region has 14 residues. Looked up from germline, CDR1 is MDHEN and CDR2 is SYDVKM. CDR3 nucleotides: TGTGCCAGCAGTTTATATGGGGGGAATCAGCCCCAGCATTTT. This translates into CASSLYGGNQPQHF.

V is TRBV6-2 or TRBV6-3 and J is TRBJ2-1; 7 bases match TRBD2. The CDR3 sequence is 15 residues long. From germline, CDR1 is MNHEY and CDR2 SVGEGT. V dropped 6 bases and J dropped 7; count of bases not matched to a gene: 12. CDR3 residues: CASSSWSGGENEQFF. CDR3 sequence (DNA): TGTGCCAGCAGCTCTTGGAGTGGGGGGGAAAATGAGCAGTTCTTC.